Listed below are T cell receptor beta chains from one sample, sequenced in a study of cytomegalovirus exposure and HLA in healthy donors. TCRdb keeps only in-frame clones here, not all; method: immunoSEQ multiplex PCR. The data contain 180,000 or so clones, more than 70% of them seen just once; the ten biggest clones take up about 7.7%. Sequenced: PBMCs. These receptors all stem from a woman between 40 and 55 years old in good health and CMV-seropositive. Each CDR3 is given with its conserved first and last residue. D genes are given only for firm matches. Clone size appears in some rows only: once, few, many, or a class for an expanded clone.

J | V | size | D | CDR3 | DNA
TRBJ2-1 | TRBV27 | NA | NA | CASSPPEQPKEGQFF | TGTGCCAGCAGCCCTCCCGAACAGCCTAAGGAAGGACAGTTCTTC
TRBJ2-7 | TRBV10-1 | NA | NA | CAKKRGLNF | TGCGCCAAGAAAAGGGGTTTGAACTTC
TRBJ2-1 | TRBV5-4 | NA | TRBD2 | CASSSILAGDVNGQFF | TGTGCCAGCAGCTCGATACTAGCGGGAGATGTCAATGGGCAGTTCTTC
TRBJ1-1 | TRBV5-6 | once | TRBD1 | CASSLPADRGQLNTEAFF | TGTGCCAGCAGCTTGCCCGCAGACAGGGGGCAGTTGAACACTGAAGCTTTCTTT
TRBJ2-1 | TRBV18 | NA | NA | CASSPQVSYNEQFF | TGTGCCAGCTCACCGCAGGTCTCCTACAATGAGCAGTTCTTC
TRBJ2-1 | TRBV19 | NA | TRBD2 | CASTWSGRTTGNEQFF | TGTGCCAGTACTTGGAGCGGGAGGACTACCGGCAATGAGCAGTTCTTC
TRBJ1-1 | TRBV29-1 | NA | TRBD1 | CSAGIPGGKGSEAFF | TGCAGCGCGGGCATTCCAGGGGGCAAGGGTTCTGAAGCTTTCTTT
TRBJ2-1 | TRBV19 | NA | TRBD2 | CASSIGPSGRNEQFF | TGTGCCAGTAGTATCGGCCCTAGCGGGAGGAATGAGCAGTTCTTC
TRBJ2-3 | TRBV19 | few | TRBD2 | CASTGTSGRIDTQYF | TGTGCCAGCACCGGGACTAGCGGGAGAATAGATACGCAGTATTTT
TRBJ2-2 | TRBV28 | NA | NA | CASSLGSSWELFF | TGTGCCAGCAGTTTGGGCAGTTCCTGGGAGCTGTTTTTT
TRBJ2-5 | TRBV18 | NA | NA | CASSLARQETQYF | TGTGCCAGCTCCCTCGCTAGACAAGAGACCCAGTACTTC
TRBJ2-1 | TRBV4-3 | NA | NA | CASSQAGPLYNEQFF | TGCGCCAGCAGCCAAGCAGGCCCCCTCTACAATGAGCAGTTCTTC
TRBJ2-3 | TRBV28 | NA | TRBD1 | CASSSPGTGDADTQYF | TGTGCCAGCAGTTCCCCCGGGACAGGGGACGCAGATACGCAGTATTTT
TRBJ2-7 | TRBV5-1 | NA | TRBD2 | CASSPSSGSWYEQYF | TGCGCCAGCAGCCCGTCTAGCGGGAGTTGGTACGAGCAGTACTTC
TRBJ2-3 | TRBV27 | NA | NA | CASRSPGTDTQYF | TGTGCCAGCAGATCTCCCGGCACAGATACGCAGTATTTT
TRBJ2-5 | TRBV23-1 | NA | NA | CASSHAGTRMQETQYF | TGCGCCAGCAGTCACGCCGGGACACGAATGCAAGAGACCCAGTACTTC